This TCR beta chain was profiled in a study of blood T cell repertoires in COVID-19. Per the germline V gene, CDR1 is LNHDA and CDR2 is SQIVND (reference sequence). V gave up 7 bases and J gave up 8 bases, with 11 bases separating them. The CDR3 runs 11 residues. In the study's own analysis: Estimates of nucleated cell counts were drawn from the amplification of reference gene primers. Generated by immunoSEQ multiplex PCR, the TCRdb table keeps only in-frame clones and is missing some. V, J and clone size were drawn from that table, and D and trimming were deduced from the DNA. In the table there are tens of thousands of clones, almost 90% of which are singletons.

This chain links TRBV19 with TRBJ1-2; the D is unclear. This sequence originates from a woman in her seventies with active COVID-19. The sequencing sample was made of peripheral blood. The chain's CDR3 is CASKEGYGYTF. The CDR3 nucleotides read TGTGCCAGTAAGGAGGGTTACGGCTACACCTTC.